This T cell receptor beta chain derives from a study of CXCR3-negative and CXCR3-positive naive CD8 T cells. Study-level information: The dataset comprises roughly 140 million TRB reads in total, with about 1.5 +/- 0.3 million reads per library. Findings of the study overall: Most assays were run on fresh PBMCs (CXCR3 expression partially decreased after cryopreservation). CXCR3-positive naive cells carried more hydrophobic TRB CDR3s than CXCR3-negative naive cells did. For the naive subsets, surface CD5 was similar, and TCR strength was inferred from TRB CDR3 properties.

Germline V lookup: CDR1 SQVTM, CDR2 ANQGSEA. The CDR3 is made up of 14 amino acids. The study made its TRB cDNA libraries by 5' RACE, adding UMI labels. TCRdb reanalyzed the 5' RACE reads, giving one entry per CDR3 protein sequence and no DNA. The data include some 5,000 distinct CDR3 sequences; the top ten clones carry roughly 1.7%. In triplicate, each CD8+ T cell subset was sorted at a few hundred thousand cells per replicate. Comments on this clonotype: No antigen is known for it.

The sample taken for sequencing was naive CXCR3+ CD8+ T cells from blood. The subset: CD45RO-CCR7+CD27+CD95- naive CD8+ T cells expressing CXCR3 (TNR3+). The rearrangement links TRBV29-1 to TRBJ2-1. This receptor was taken from a human donor in good health. Some clones in this sample may be carry-over from other donors' samples. This CDR3 is CSVEDGVSYNEQFF.